This note documents a single T cell receptor beta chain sequence. TCRdb keeps only in-frame clones here, not all; method: immunoSEQ multiplex PCR. The sample shows 65,000 to 80,000 clones, 93% of them seen only once. This specimen belongs to a study of OX40 agonist ivuxolimab in advanced cancers. This CDR3 is 16 amino acids long. Per germline, CDR1 SGHDN and CDR2 FVKESK. V lost 1 base to trimming and J lost 3 bases; unmatched junction nucleotides: 9. The chain is built from TRBV14 and TRBJ2-7, with 7 nucleotides matching TRBD1. Sequencing was performed on CD4+ or CD8+ T cells sorted from blood, taken in a trial of the OX40 agonist ivuxolimab. The clonotype originates from an adult with an advanced solid tumor such as melanoma, head and neck, liver or kidney cancer. CDR3 nucleotide sequence: TGTGCCAGCAGCCAAGGACTCTCGACAGGGAGCTACGAGCAGTACTTC. Translation: CASSQGLSTGSYEQYF.